This paragraph reports one T cell receptor beta chain. CDR3 length: 15 amino acids. Germline values: CDR1 MDHEN, CDR2 SYDVKM. The junction had 8 bases not matched to a gene; V was cut back by 6 bases and J by 6 bases. The sample is drawn from a study of blood T cell repertoires in COVID-19. Study at large: The United States, Italy and Spain provided the acute and convalescent COVID-19 samples. T cells, B-cell-depleted T cells, or PBMCs provided the cDNA or gDNA that served as material.

The protocol was immunoSEQ multiplex PCR, while the TCRdb copy is restricted to in-frame clones and leaves out a portion. The sample contains about 100,000 clones, about 90% of which appear only once. The sample consisted of peripheral blood. This chain joins TRBV28 and TRBJ1-2, with TRBD1 identical over 12 bases. The TCR sequence derives from a human donor with active COVID-19. The donor label of this sample is uncertain. The CDR3 bases are TGTGCCAGCAGACTAGGGGACAGGGGGCGCGATGGCTACACCTTC. It encodes CASRLGDRGRDGYTF.